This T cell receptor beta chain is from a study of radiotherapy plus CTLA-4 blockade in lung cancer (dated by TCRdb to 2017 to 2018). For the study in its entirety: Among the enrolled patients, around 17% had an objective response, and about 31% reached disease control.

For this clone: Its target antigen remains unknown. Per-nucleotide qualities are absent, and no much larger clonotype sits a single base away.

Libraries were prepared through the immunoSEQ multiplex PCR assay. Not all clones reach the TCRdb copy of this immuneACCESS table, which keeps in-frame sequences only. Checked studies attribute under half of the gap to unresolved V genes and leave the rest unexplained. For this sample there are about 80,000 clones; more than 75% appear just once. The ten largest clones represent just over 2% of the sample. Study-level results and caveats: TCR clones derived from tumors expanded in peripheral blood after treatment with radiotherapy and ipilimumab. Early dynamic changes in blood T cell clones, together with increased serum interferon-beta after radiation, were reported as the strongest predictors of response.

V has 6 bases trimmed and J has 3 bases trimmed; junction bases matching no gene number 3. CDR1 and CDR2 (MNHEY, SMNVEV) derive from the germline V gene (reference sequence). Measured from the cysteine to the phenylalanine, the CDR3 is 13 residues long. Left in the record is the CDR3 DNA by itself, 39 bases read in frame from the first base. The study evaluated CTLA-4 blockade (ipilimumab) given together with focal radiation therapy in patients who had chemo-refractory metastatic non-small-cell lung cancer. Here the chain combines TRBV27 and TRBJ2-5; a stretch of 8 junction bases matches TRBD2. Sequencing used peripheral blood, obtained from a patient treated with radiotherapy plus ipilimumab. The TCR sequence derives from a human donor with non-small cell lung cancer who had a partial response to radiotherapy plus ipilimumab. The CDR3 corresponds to CASRGLVKETQYF. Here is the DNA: TGTGCCAGCAGGGGACTAGTTAAAGAGACCCAGTACTTC.